The 21 T cell receptor beta chains below come from one sample, sequenced in a study of cytomegalovirus exposure and HLA in healthy donors listed by TCRdb under 2017. Receptors were amplified or captured by the immunoSEQ multiplex PCR assay. In its TCRdb copy, this immuneACCESS table keeps in-frame sequences only and misses some clones. Where compared with another copy, unresolved V genes explain less than half of these, and the others have no known cause. This sample has about 140,000 clones in its table, and 87% of those were observed once. 4.5% of the sample comes from the top ten. Sequencing used PBMCs. All receptors derive from a man in his late teens or twenties in good health and CMV-seropositive.

This clone was observed a few times. The chain couples TRBV6-1 to TRBJ1-2, with 8 positions matching TRBD1. This CDR3 has 14 amino acids. With V trimmed by 1 base and J by 6 bases, 4 bases remained unmatched. Germline CDR1 MNHNS, CDR2 SASEGT. CDR3 sequence: CASSEGQGANGYTF. The CDR3 DNA sequence: TGTGCCAGCAGTGAAGGGCAGGGGGCAAATGGCTACACCTTC.

The chain employs TRBV29-1 and TRBJ2-4, with 7 bases fitting TRBD2. V shed 5 bases, J shed 4 bases, and the junction held 8 bases outside the gene matches. CDR3 length: 14 residues. Germline CDR1 is SQVTM and CDR2 is ANQGSEA. The CDR3 region is CSVIQRGPKNIQYF. The CDR3 region has the DNA TGCAGCGTTATCCAGCGGGGTCCGAAAAACATTCAGTACTTC.

The CDR3 reads CASSSPGTGRSYEQYF. The DNA of the CDR3 is TGTGCCAGCAGCTCCCCCGGGACAGGGCGCTCCTACGAGCAGTACTTC. The chain links TRBV5-6 to TRBJ2-7; TRBD1 matches at 9 bases. This CDR3 has 16 residues. Germline V gene data show CDR1 as SGHDT and CDR2 as YYEEEE. Trimming took 3 bases from V and 0 from J; bases not matched to a gene: 7.

The V call is TRBV28, the J call TRBJ2-7, with D perhaps matching TRBD1 (6 bases). There are 14 residues in the CDR3. Trimming cost V 3 bases and J 4 bases, with 13 bases left between them. Germline-derived CDR1 and CDR2 are MDHEN and SYDVKM. CDR3 sequence reads: CASSFSTGRYEQYF. In DNA form, the CDR3 reads TGTGCCAGCAGTTTCAGTACAGGGAGATACGAGCAGTACTTC.

The CDR3 region is CASRKGPGQGRSETQYF. The CDR3 DNA reads TGTGCCAGTAGAAAAGGACCGGGACAGGGTCGTAGTGAGACCCAGTACTTC. The chain carries TRBV19 and TRBJ2-5, with 9 bases that match TRBD1. The CDR3 sequence is 17 residues long. J lost 5 bases, V lost 6 bases, and 16 bases had no gene match. Germline CDR1 and CDR2: LNHDA and SQIVND (reference sequence).

This chain joins TRBV5-1 and TRBJ2-7; TRBD1 aligns across 8 bases. In germline, CDR1 is SGHRS, CDR2 YFSETQ. This CDR3 is built from 15 residues. With 3 bases clipped from V and 5 bases from J, the junction kept 10 bases outside the gene matches. CDR3: CASSSYGQGSNEQYF. Written as DNA, the CDR3 is TGCGCCAGCAGCTCCTACGGACAGGGTAGCAACGAGCAGTACTTC.

The V and J genes are TRBV2 and TRBJ1-2; D remains unclear. Germline assignment: CDR1 SNHLY and CDR2 FYNNEI. V was pared by 2 bases and J by 4 bases, with 5 bases between. The CDR3 length is 12 residues. The CDR3 here is CASSERSYGYTF. CDR3 in DNA: TGTGCCAGCAGTGAACGCAGCTATGGCTACACCTTC.

The chain uses TRBV18 and TRBJ2-7; 9 nucleotides agree with TRBD1. CDR1 KGHSH and CDR2 LQKENI come from the germline V gene. V gave up 3 bases and J gave up 4 bases; unmatched junction bases: 4. This CDR3 is 14 amino acids long. Written as DNA, the CDR3 is TGTGCCAGCTCACCCGGGACAGGGAAGTACGAGCAGTACTTC. Protein sequence: CASSPGTGKYEQYF.

The chain combines TRBV18 with TRBJ2-1, with 10 positions matching TRBD2. This CDR3 is 15 amino acids long. Looked up from germline, CDR1 is KGHSH and CDR2 is LQKENI. The junction had 7 bases not matched to a gene; V was cut back by 2 bases and J by 9 bases. CDR3 DNA sequence: TGTGCCAGCTCACCAGGACTAGCGGCGCTAGGTGAGCAGTTCTTC. As protein: CASSPGLAALGEQFF.

The chain is built from TRBV5-1 and TRBJ2-4; the match to TRBD1 covers 11 bases. The CDR3 is 16 amino acids. Germline V gene lookup returns CDR1 SGHRS and CDR2 YFSETQ. The V and J ends lost 0 bases and 4 bases, in that order; junction bases with no gene match: 3. CDR3 bases: TGCGCCAGCAGCTTGGTGGGGGACAGGGGGAAAAACATTCAGTACTTC. Translation gives CASSLVGDRGKNIQYF. Full variable domain (outside the CDR3, taken from reference TRBV5-1 and TRBJ2-4): KAGVTQTPRYLIKTRGQQVTLSCSPISGHRSVSWYQQTPGQGLQFLFEYFSETQRNKGNFPGRFSGRQFSNSRSEMNVSTLELGDSALYLCASSLVGDRGKNIQYFGAGTRLSVL.

The rearrangement links TRBV7-9 to TRBJ1-6; 7 bases fit TRBD1. Germline loops: CDR1 SEHNR, CDR2 FQNEAQ (reference sequence). The J segment lost 13 bases and the V segment lost 5 bases, leaving 14 bases of the junction unmatched. The CDR3 length is 15 residues. CDR3 coding DNA: TGTGCCAGCAGCGGAAACGACAGGGTTCTAACCCCCCTCCACTTT. Residues: CASSGNDRVLTPLHF.

The chain carries TRBV4-1 and TRBJ2-7; unclear D gene. This CDR3 comprises 15 residues. The germline gives CDR1 MGHRA, CDR2 YSYEKL. The V end lost 1 base, the J end lost 5 bases, and 15 bases lay between the germline ends. The CDR3 region is CASSQAYPKFNEQYF. CDR3 nucleotides: TGCGCCAGCAGCCAAGCCTACCCCAAGTTTAACGAGCAGTACTTC.

Only one count was recorded for this clone. This chain uses TRBV27 with TRBJ1-2; 7 bases line up with TRBD1. This CDR3 spans 15 amino acids. Germline V lookup: CDR1 MNHEY, CDR2 SMNVEV (reference sequence). J lost 8 bases, V lost 4 bases, and 13 bases had no gene match. The CDR3 DNA reads as TGTGCCAGCAGTTCGGATTTCAAGGGGGCGCGAGGCTACACCTTC. Protein product: CASSSDFKGARGYTF.

The chain couples TRBV7-9 to TRBJ2-7; 8 bases align to TRBD1. CDR1 SEHNR and CDR2 FQNEAQ come from the germline V gene (reference sequence). CDR3 size: 14 residues. Losses at the gene ends were 6 bases for V and 2 bases for J; bases not matched to a gene: 6. The CDR3 loop reads CASSPRDRTYEQYF. The CDR3 DNA reads as TGTGCCAGCAGTCCTCGGGACAGGACCTACGAGCAGTACTTC.

V gene TRBV27 combines with J gene TRBJ2-7, with D maybe TRBD2 (5 bases). This CDR3 is 14 amino acids long. The germline CDR1 and CDR2 sequences are MNHEY and SMNVEV (reference sequence). Deletions cut 5 bases from V and 2 bases from J, with 13 bases between. CDR3 bases: TGTGCCAGCAGTCCGCCCACGCGGGCCTACGAGCAGTACTTC. This codes for CASSPPTRAYEQYF.

The chain uses TRBV27 and TRBJ1-5; 7 bases are a match to TRBD1. CDR3 size: 15 residues. The trim removed 5 bases at V and 3 bases at J, leaving 7 bases unmatched. CDR1 and CDR2 from the germline V gene are MNHEY and SMNVEV (reference sequence). The CDR3 protein is CASSPGTVLNQPQHF. CDR3 in DNA: TGTGCCAGCAGTCCCGGGACAGTACTCAATCAGCCCCAGCATTTT.

This rearrangement joins TRBV5-6 to TRBJ1-1, with D hard to call. V lost 0 bases and J lost 4, with 10 bases in between. This CDR3 is built from 14 residues. Germline-derived CDR1 and CDR2 are SGHDT and YYEEEE. CDR3: CASSLADGSTEAFF. CDR3 bases: TGTGCCAGCAGCTTGGCCGATGGGAGCACTGAAGCTTTCTTT.

This clone was found a few times. This chain connects TRBV6-5 to TRBJ1-2, with TRBD1 identical over 7 bases. The junction had 5 bases not matched to a gene; V was cut back by 6 bases and J by 10 bases. Germline V gene lookup returns CDR1 MNHEY and CDR2 SVGAGI. The CDR3 is made up of 11 amino acids. CDR3 sequence (DNA): TGTGCCAGCAGCTCTACAGGGGCCTACACCTTC. Amino acid sequence: CASSSTGAYTF.

The V and J genes are TRBV30 and TRBJ1-1; D is uncertain. Trimming shortened V by 8 bases and J by 1 base, and 5 bases separated the two germline ends. The V gene's germline CDR1 is GTSNPN and CDR2 SVGIG (reference sequence). This CDR3 comprises 10 residues. The CDR3 DNA reads as TGTGCCGTATCGAACACTGAAGCTTTCTTT. Translation: CAVSNTEAFF.

This clone was counted between two and nine times. The chain recombines TRBV6-1 with TRBJ1-2; TRBD1 agrees at 7 bases. This CDR3 spans 13 amino acids. Germline V gene sequence: CDR1 MNHNS, CDR2 SASEGT. The J segment lost 8 bases and the V segment lost 5 bases, leaving 8 bases of the junction unmatched. The CDR3 DNA follows: TGTGCCAGCAGTACATGGACAGGAGTGGGCTACACCTTC. It translates to CASSTWTGVGYTF.

The V call is TRBV7-2, the J call TRBJ1-2, with a weak D call TRBD1 (5 bases). V lost 2 bases, J lost 0 bases, and 10 bases lay in between. Per germline, CDR1 SGHTA and CDR2 FQGNSA. The CDR3 loop spans 15 amino acids. This CDR3 is CASSLTGGANYGYTF. The CDR3 DNA sequence: TGTGCCAGCAGCTTAACGGGGGGAGCTAACTATGGCTACACCTTC.